Listed here are 11 T cell receptor beta chains from one sample, sequenced in a study of blood T cell repertoires in COVID-19. Repertoires were generated with immunoSEQ multiplex PCR, while TCRdb's copy carries only in-frame clones and drops some. The sample records around 250,000 clones, less than 90% being singletons. Sequencing was done on a sample of peripheral blood. These receptors originate from a woman aged 40 to 50 who had recovered from COVID-19.

CDR3 amino acids: CASSSSPLQGAGQPQHF. The DNA of the CDR3 is TGTGCCAGCAGTTCTTCTCCCTTACAGGGCGCCGGTCAGCCCCAGCATTTT. The genes are TRBV27 and TRBJ1-5; D possibly corresponds to TRBD1 (6 bases). Looked up from germline, CDR1 is MNHEY and CDR2 is SMNVEV (reference sequence). The CDR3 contains 17 residues. V was pared by 4 bases and J by 6 bases, with 22 bases between.

The rearrangement links TRBV3-1 (or the pseudogene TRBV3-2) to TRBJ1-2; D gene ambiguous. Germline V lookup: CDR1 LGHDT, CDR2 YNNKEL (reference sequence). The V gene lost 1 base and the J gene lost 6 bases, with 6 bases spanning the gap. The CDR3 runs to 12 residues. The CDR3: CASSQAFHGYTF. The DNA for the CDR3 is TGTGCCAGCAGCCAAGCGTTTCATGGCTACACCTTC.

The chain combines TRBV10-3 with TRBJ2-7; D is unresolved. Germline CDR1 and CDR2: ENHRY and SYGVKD. V lost 3 bases and J lost 6, with 9 bases in between. This CDR3 contains 12 residues. The CDR3 DNA follows: TGTGCCATCAGTGAAGCCCTCGCCGAGCAGTACTTC. It is translated as CAISEALAEQYF.

The chain recombines TRBV9 with TRBJ2-2; maybe TRBD1 (5 bases). The V end was cut by 0 bases, the J end by 4 bases, with 10 bases between. The CDR3 is 15 amino acids. Germline V gene lookup returns CDR1 SGDLS and CDR2 YYNGEE. The CDR3 is CASSVGGRRTGELFF. In DNA, the CDR3 is TGTGCCAGCAGCGTAGGGGGCAGGCGCACCGGGGAGCTGTTTTTT. Supplemented by reference TRBV9 and TRBJ2-2, the full variable domain reads DSGVTQTPKHLITATGQRVTLRCSPRSGDLSVYWYQQSLDQGLQFLIQYYNGEERAKGNILERFSAQQFPDLHSELNLSSLELGDSALYFCASSVGGRRTGELFFGEGSRLTVL.

This clone appeared a single time. This CDR3 is also generated by other DNA sequences in the sample. This chain joins TRBV12-3 or TRBV12-4 and TRBJ2-7, with D perhaps TRBD2 (6 bases). The V end was cut by 3 bases, the J end by 6 bases, with 9 bases between. This CDR3 is 12 amino acids long. CDR3: CASSFGSGEQYF. The CDR3 coding sequence is TGTGCCAGCAGTTTTGGTAGCGGCGAGCAGTACTTC.

This sequence joins TRBV3-1 (or the pseudogene TRBV3-2) and TRBJ1-3, with no clear D. The germline V and J ends were trimmed by 1 base and 0 bases, with 22 bases remaining between them. Germline V gene data show CDR1 as LGHDT and CDR2 as YNNKEL (reference sequence). The CDR3 is made up of 20 amino acids. As DNA, the CDR3 is TGTGCCAGCAGCCAAGGATTACAATCGGTCGGGAAGTTCTCTGGAAACACCATATATTTT. Its translation: CASSQGLQSVGKFSGNTIYF.

The chain carries TRBV5-1 and TRBJ2-2; D may be TRBD2 (6 bases). Germline CDR1 and CDR2: SGHRS and YFSETQ. The V gene lost 0 bases and the J gene lost 6 bases, with 12 bases spanning the gap. The CDR3 consists of 15 residues. The CDR3 region is CASSLGVGGAGELFF. CDR3 DNA: TGCGCCAGCAGCTTGGGAGTAGGCGGGGCCGGGGAGCTGTTTTTT.

The rearrangement links TRBV11-3 to TRBJ2-1, with D tentatively TRBD1 (5 bases). Germline-derived CDR1 and CDR2 are SGHNT and YENEEA. Between the trimmed V and J ends, which lost 0 bases and 5 bases, there was a span of 14 bases. The length of the CDR3 is 16 residues. CDR3 sequence (DNA): TGTGCCAGCAGCTTAGATCTAGGGGCAGGGAACAATGAGCAGTTCTTC. It yields the protein CASSLDLGAGNNEQFF.

This clone was seen more than once but under ten times. V and J are TRBV6-5 and TRBJ2-2; D is undetermined. This CDR3 is 13 amino acids long. CDR1 and CDR2 (germline): MNHEY, SVGAGI. V was clipped by 6 bases and J by 1 base, with 6 bases between them. CDR3 coding DNA: TGTGCCAGCAGGCGAGAGAACACCGGGGAGCTGTTTTTT. Amino acid sequence: CASRRENTGELFF.

The J gene is TRBJ1-2, the V gene TRBV18, with D possibly TRBD1 on 5 matching bases. The V and J ends lost 1 base and 2 bases respectively, with 8 bases between them. Looked up from germline, CDR1 is KGHSH and CDR2 is LQKENI. This CDR3 is 14 amino acids long. This CDR3 is CASSPQGQNYGYTF. In nucleotides, the CDR3 is TGTGCCAGCTCACCACAGGGGCAGAACTATGGCTACACCTTC. The whole variable domain, filled in from reference TRBV18 and TRBJ1-2, reads NAGVMQNPRHLVRRRGQEARLRCSPMKGHSHVYWYRQLPEEGLKFMVYLQKENIIDESGMPKERFSAEFPKEGPSILRIQQVVRGDSAAYFCASSPQGQNYGYTFGSGTRLTVV.

This chain links TRBV28 with TRBJ1-2; perhaps TRBD1 as D (5 bases). Between the trimmed V and J ends, which lost 7 bases and 7 bases, there was a span of 25 bases. CDR1 and CDR2 (germline): MDHEN, SYDVKM. This CDR3 contains 16 residues. The CDR3 DNA sequence: TGTGCCAGCACCCCTAATGGGGCCAGGTTATTGGGTGGCTACACCTTC. It specifies CASTPNGARLLGGYTF.